The rows below give T cell receptor beta chains drawn from one sample of a study of T cells in Graves' hyperthyroidism and ophthalmopathy. TCRdb re-called the multiplex PCR reads through MiXCR, storing one row per CDR3 protein. The sample shows about 640,000 distinct CDR3 sequences, less than 25% of them seen only once. Sequencing used blood. These receptors were taken from a young man with Graves' ophthalmopathy. The CDR3 runs from the conserved cysteine through the conserved F or W. D genes are given only for firm matches. A clone size is listed for some rows: how often the clone was seen (once, few, many), or a class if it is expanded.

J gene: TRBJ2-7
D gene: NA
clone size: NA
V gene: TRBV7-9
CDR3 DNA: TGTGCCAGCATAGACTCCCTGGGCGGCGAGCAGTACTTC
CDR3 protein: CASIDSLGGEQYF

J gene: TRBJ2-7
D gene: TRBD1
clone size: many
V gene: TRBV28
CDR3 DNA: TGTGCCAGCAGTTTATGGGGGACAGCTATAAACTACGAGCAGTACTTC
CDR3 protein: CASSLWGTAINYEQYF

J gene: TRBJ1-5
D gene: NA
clone size: NA
V gene: TRBV4-1
CDR3 DNA: TGCGCCAGCAGCCAAACACGCGGCGGGGGTCAGCCCCAGCATTTT
CDR3 protein: CASSQTRGGGQPQHF

J gene: TRBJ2-5
D gene: TRBD2
clone size: many
V gene: TRBV12-3/TRBV12-4
CDR3 DNA: TGTGCCAGCAGCGGACTAGCGGGAGAAGAGACCCAGTACTTC
CDR3 protein: CASSGLAGEETQYF

J gene: TRBJ2-3
D gene: TRBD2
clone size: few
V gene: TRBV5-4
CDR3 DNA: TGTGCCAGCAGCTCACGGACTAGCGGGATCGGCACAGATACGCAGTATTTT
CDR3 protein: CASSSRTSGIGTDTQYF

J gene: TRBJ1-5
D gene: NA
clone size: NA
V gene: TRBV12-3/TRBV12-4
CDR3 DNA: TGTGCCAGCAGTTTAGGTACCGCCCCCCAGCCCCAGCATTTT
CDR3 protein: CASSLGTAPQPQHF

J gene: TRBJ2-1
D gene: TRBD1
clone size: once
V gene: TRBV10-3
CDR3 DNA: TGTACCATCAAGCCGGGACAGGCCAGCAATGAGCAGTTCTTC
CDR3 protein: CTIKPGQASNEQFF

J gene: TRBJ1-2
D gene: NA
clone size: few
V gene: TRBV6-8
CDR3 DNA: TGTGCCAGCAGTTACTTCAAGAACTATGGCTACACCTTC
CDR3 protein: CASSYFKNYGYTF

J gene: TRBJ2-5
D gene: NA
clone size: NA
V gene: TRBV7-2
CDR3 DNA: TGTGCCAGCAGCGGGACCGGGGAGACCCAGTACTTC
CDR3 protein: CASSGTGETQYF

J gene: TRBJ2-1
D gene: TRBD2
clone size: many
V gene: TRBV3-1
CDR3 DNA: TGTGCCAGCAGCCCCCCCCCTAGACGCAGCGGGAGGGACAATGAGCAGTTCTTC
CDR3 protein: CASSPPPRRSGRDNEQFF

J gene: TRBJ2-3
D gene: NA
clone size: few
V gene: TRBV6-4
CDR3 DNA: TGTGCCAGCAGTGACAGGGGCATGACAGATACGCAGTATTTT
CDR3 protein: CASSDRGMTDTQYF

J gene: TRBJ2-7
D gene: TRBD1
clone size: few
V gene: TRBV7-7
CDR3 DNA: TGTGCTAGCAGCTCACATACAGGGGGGGAGCAGTACTTC
CDR3 protein: CASSSHTGGEQYF

J gene: TRBJ2-7
D gene: TRBD1
clone size: many
V gene: TRBV24-1
CDR3 DNA: TGTGCCACCAAGGGACAGGATGAATCGTCCGAGCAGTACTTC
CDR3 protein: CATKGQDESSEQYF

J gene: TRBJ2-3
D gene: NA
clone size: NA
V gene: TRBV6-1
CDR3 DNA: TGTGCCATAATGTCGAGCGGAAGCACAGATACGCAGTATTTT
CDR3 protein: CAIMSSGSTDTQYF

J gene: TRBJ2-7
D gene: NA
clone size: many
V gene: TRBV4-1
CDR3 DNA: TGCGCCAGCAGCCAAGAGAGGGGGAGGGACTCCTACGAGCAGTACTTC
CDR3 protein: CASSQERGRDSYEQYF

J gene: TRBJ2-1
D gene: NA
clone size: NA
V gene: TRBV18
CDR3 DNA: TGTGCCAGCTCACCCGAAATCGGGGAGCAGTTCTTC
CDR3 protein: CASSPEIGEQFF

J gene: TRBJ2-7
D gene: TRBD1
clone size: many
V gene: TRBV10-3
CDR3 DNA: TGTGCCATCGCCGGGACAGGGGACTACGAGCAGTACTTC
CDR3 protein: CAIAGTGDYEQYF

J gene: TRBJ2-5
D gene: TRBD1
clone size: NA
V gene: TRBV2
CDR3 DNA: TGTGCCACCGCTTCGACAGGGGCGGGGGAGACCCAGTACTTC
CDR3 protein: CATASTGAGETQYF

J gene: TRBJ2-1
D gene: TRBD2
clone size: few
V gene: TRBV27
CDR3 DNA: TGTGCCAGCAGTTTGGGGACTAGAGATTACAATGAGCAGTTCTTC
CDR3 protein: CASSLGTRDYNEQFF

J gene: TRBJ2-7
D gene: TRBD2
clone size: NA
V gene: TRBV5-1
CDR3 DNA: TGCGCCAGCAGCCGAGCGGGAGGACACGAGCAGTACTTC
CDR3 protein: CASSRAGGHEQYF

J gene: TRBJ1-6
D gene: NA
clone size: few
V gene: TRBV28
CDR3 DNA: TGTGCCAGCAGTTTCGCGACTTGGGACACTGGCTGGGGAACCCTCCACTTT
CDR3 protein: CASSFATWDTGWGTLHF

J gene: TRBJ2-2
D gene: NA
clone size: few
V gene: TRBV4-3
CDR3 DNA: TGCGCCAGCAGCCAAGATAGGTACACCAACACCGGGGAGCTGTTTTTT
CDR3 protein: CASSQDRYTNTGELFF

J gene: TRBJ1-6
D gene: NA
clone size: few
V gene: TRBV2
CDR3 DNA: TGTGCCAGCAGTCAGCAGGATAATTCACCCCTCCACTTT
CDR3 protein: CASSQQDNSPLHF

J gene: TRBJ2-1
D gene: TRBD2
clone size: many
V gene: TRBV11-2
CDR3 DNA: TGTGCCAGCAGCTTAGGAGGGGAGGGCCGACGAAATGAGCAGTTCTTC
CDR3 protein: CASSLGGEGRRNEQFF

J gene: TRBJ2-3
D gene: TRBD2
clone size: NA
V gene: TRBV27
CDR3 DNA: TGTGCCAGCAGTTCCACCCTCGGACTAGCGGGGATAACAGATACGCAGTATTTT
CDR3 protein: CASSSTLGLAGITDTQYF

J gene: TRBJ2-7
D gene: TRBD1
clone size: few
V gene: TRBV6-1
CDR3 DNA: TGTGCCAGCGGGACAGGGCCGGCCGAGCAGTACTTC
CDR3 protein: CASGTGPAEQYF

J gene: TRBJ2-5
D gene: TRBD1
clone size: few
V gene: TRBV14
CDR3 DNA: TGTGCCAGCAGCCGGACCGGGACAGGAGTGTCCCAGTACTTC
CDR3 protein: CASSRTGTGVSQYF

J gene: TRBJ1-1
D gene: NA
clone size: NA
V gene: TRBV6-6
CDR3 DNA: TGTGCCAGCAGTTACCGCAGGGAGGTGAACACTGAAGCTTTCTTT
CDR3 protein: CASSYRREVNTEAFF

J gene: TRBJ2-1
D gene: NA
clone size: NA
V gene: TRBV6-2/TRBV6-3
CDR3 DNA: TGTGCCACCCACCGACAGGCCCCTCACAATGAGCAGTTCTTC
CDR3 protein: CATHRQAPHNEQFF

J gene: TRBJ2-3
D gene: NA
clone size: NA
V gene: TRBV4-3
CDR3 DNA: TGCGCCAGCAGCCAAGGAAAGCGCACAGATACGCAATATTTT
CDR3 protein: CASSQGKRTDTQYF

J gene: TRBJ2-3
D gene: NA
clone size: many
V gene: TRBV28
CDR3 DNA: TGTGCCAGCAGTTTTCTAGGGGGGGTTGAAGATACGCAGTATTTT
CDR3 protein: CASSFLGGVEDTQYF

J gene: TRBJ1-6
D gene: NA
clone size: NA
V gene: TRBV5-8
CDR3 DNA: TGTGCCAGCAGCTTGGAGTTGGGACAAAATTCACCCCTCCACTTT
CDR3 protein: CASSLELGQNSPLHF

J gene: TRBJ2-1
D gene: NA
clone size: NA
V gene: TRBV29-1
CDR3 DNA: TGCAGCGTTGACCCCTCTGGGTTCCACAATGAGCAGTTCTTC
CDR3 protein: CSVDPSGFHNEQFF

J gene: TRBJ2-3
D gene: TRBD2
clone size: few
V gene: TRBV10-3
CDR3 DNA: TGTGCCATCAGTGAGCCGCACGGGAGGGTCACCACAGATACGCAGTATTTT
CDR3 protein: CAISEPHGRVTTDTQYF

J gene: TRBJ2-6
D gene: NA
clone size: few
V gene: TRBV20-1
CDR3 DNA: TGCAGTGCTAGAGGGACGGCGGGCTCTGGGGCCAACGTCCTGACTTTC
CDR3 protein: CSARGTAGSGANVLTF

J gene: TRBJ2-7
D gene: TRBD1
clone size: few
V gene: TRBV29-1
CDR3 DNA: TGCAGCGTTGAAGGCCGGGGCCGGGACAGCTCCTACGAGCAGTACTTC
CDR3 protein: CSVEGRGRDSSYEQYF

J gene: TRBJ1-1
D gene: TRBD1
clone size: many
V gene: TRBV27
CDR3 DNA: TGTGCCAGCAGTCTTCGGACAGGGGGGAACACTGAAGCTTTCTTT
CDR3 protein: CASSLRTGGNTEAFF

J gene: TRBJ1-5
D gene: NA
clone size: NA
V gene: TRBV25-1
CDR3 DNA: TGTGCCAGCAGTTCACAAAACAGAGAGAACAATCAGCCCCAGCATTTT
CDR3 protein: CASSSQNRENNQPQHF

J gene: TRBJ2-1
D gene: TRBD2
clone size: NA
V gene: TRBV30
CDR3 DNA: TGTGCCTGGAGAACTAGCGGGAGGCCCCTCTCCTACAATGAGCAGTTCTTC
CDR3 protein: CAWRTSGRPLSYNEQFF

J gene: TRBJ2-7
D gene: NA
clone size: NA
V gene: TRBV5-1
CDR3 DNA: TGCGCCAGCAGCTTCGGCACAGGAGCTTACGGGCAGTACTTC
CDR3 protein: CASSFGTGAYGQYF

J gene: TRBJ1-5
D gene: TRBD1
clone size: many
V gene: TRBV28
CDR3 DNA: TGTGCCAGCAGTCTGGGACAGGTTAGCAATCAGCCCCAGCATTTT
CDR3 protein: CASSLGQVSNQPQHF

J gene: TRBJ1-3
D gene: NA
clone size: NA
V gene: TRBV5-6
CDR3 DNA: TGTGCCAGCAGCCGGACGGACGGCTCTGGAAACACCATATATTTT
CDR3 protein: CASSRTDGSGNTIYF

J gene: TRBJ2-5
D gene: TRBD1
clone size: NA
V gene: TRBV24-1
CDR3 DNA: TGTGCCACCAGTGATGGGGGACAGGGAAGAGAGACCCAGTACTTC
CDR3 protein: CATSDGGQGRETQYF